The sequence of this TCR beta chain was determined in a study of T cell clonotyping in hematopoietic cell transplantation. General observations from the study: Recipient TCR diversity dropped after transplant; expanded clonotypes rose from day 30 to 180.

About this clone: The antigen remains unidentified.

The method was immunoSEQ multiplex PCR; TCRdb's version includes in-frame clones alone and lacks a portion of them. Among about 6,300 clones listed, 80% to 90% were seen once. Germline loops: CDR1 SQVTM, CDR2 ANQGSEA. Trimming removed 2 bases at V and 0 bases at J, with 14 bases between. The CDR3 has 15 residues. The sequence was collected from a female patient aged 45-60 years who had an allogeneic stem cell transplant from an unrelated donor, so the T cells may come from the graft donor. Some clones in this sample may be carry-over from other donors' samples. Sequences were derived from peripheral blood mononuclear cells, sampled 180 days after allogeneic stem cell transplant. The chain uses TRBV29-1 and TRBJ2-7; D is perhaps TRBD1 (5 bases). The CDR3 loop reads CSVELRARGSYEQYF. In DNA form, the CDR3 reads TGCAGCGTTGAACTCAGGGCAAGGGGCTCCTACGAGCAGTACTTC.